Below are 27 T cell receptor beta chains sequenced from a single sample in a study of tumor and adjacent non-tumor tissue in lung cancer. This sample's RNA came from whole unsorted tissue. This non-tumor lung sample came from over 3 cm beyond the tumor edge. The library came from three nested PCR rounds adapted from ARM-PCR protocols. One entry per CDR3 protein, called by TCRdb with MiXCR from the multiplex PCR reads. Of tens of thousands of distinct CDR3 sequences in the sample, roughly 62% were seen once. Sequencing was done on a sample of distant non-tumor lung tissue. Receptor source: a woman between 40 and 55 years old with non-small cell lung cancer.

This clonotype was detected only a few times. Relative to the germline gene, one junction end is altered; a read error may explain this. The chain uses TRBV11-2 and TRBJ1-4, with TRBD1 as a possible D gene (6 bases). Looked up from germline, CDR1 is SGHAT and CDR2 is FQNNGV. The CDR3 totals 15 residues. The DNA of the CDR3 is TGTGCCAACAGCTCGGGACACCCCTATAATGAAAAACTGTTTTTT. Translated: CANSSGHPYNEKLFF.

Concerning this clonotype: Lacking the conserved final phenylalanine or tryptophan, this CDR3 likely reflects a read error. The V and J genes are TRBV6-2 or TRBV6-3 and TRBJ2-7; weak D call: TRBD1 (5 bases). CDR3 length equals 16 residues. Germline-derived CDR1 and CDR2 are MNHEY and SVGEGT. The CDR3 reads CTSSYSSGFMSGGQYL. Here the CDR3 DNA reads TGTACCAGCAGTTACTCGTCAGGGTTTATGAGTGGCGGGCAGTACTTA.

To note about this clonotype: A read error may be the cause here, since a much bigger clone is one base away. The V call is TRBV7-8, the J call TRBJ2-7, with D maybe TRBD2 (5 bases). The V gene lost 2 bases and the J gene lost 6 bases, with 11 bases spanning the gap. CDR3 length equals 13 residues. Germline CDR1 is SGHVS and CDR2 is FQNEAQ. The DNA for the CDR3 is TGTGCCAGCAGCTTAAGTCGGCGGGTCGAGCAGTACTTC. Amino acid sequence: CASSLSRRVEQYF.

With regard to this clonotype: At one of its ends the junction is not consistent with the germline gene, which may arise from a read error. J is TRBJ2-7 and V is TRBV6-5; unclear D gene. CDR1 is MNHEY and CDR2 is SVGAGI in the germline V gene. The CDR3 contains 11 residues. The CDR3 DNA reads TGTGTCAGCAGTTACGCCGACGAGCAGTACTTC. This encodes CVSSYADEQYF.

This CDR3 reads CASSFDYGTGIEKLFF. CDR3 nucleotide sequence: TGTGCCAGCAGCTTTGACTACGGGACAGGAATCGAAAAACTGTTTTTT. V is TRBV11-1 and J is TRBJ1-4, with 8 bases identical to TRBD1. V trimming: 3 bases; J trimming: 8 bases; junction bases outside the gene matches: 11. CDR3 length: 16 amino acids. In germline, CDR1 is SGHAT, CDR2 FQDESV (reference sequence).

A note on this clonotype: This may come from a read error, since a much larger clone is one base off. The chain employs TRBV5-1 and TRBJ1-1, with 8 positions matching TRBD1. CDR1 is SGHRS, CDR2 YFSETQ, per germline. This CDR3 region has 16 residues. Trimming took 5 bases from V and 2 from J; bases not matched to a gene: 11. CDR3 nucleotides: TGCGCCAGCAGACTGAGGTCAGGGGGCATAAACACTGAAGCTTTCTTT. Its protein product is CASRLRSGGINTEAFF.

Worth noting for this clonotype: Mismatch with germline at one junction end may stem from a read error. The chain recombines TRBV11-2 with TRBJ2-3; no definite D call. Germline CDR1 is SGHAT and CDR2 is FQNNGV. The CDR3 spans 14 residues. The CDR3 nucleotides are TGTACCAGCAGCCCTCTAAGCGCGGCAGATATGCAATATTTT. It yields the protein CTSSPLSAADMQYF. The variable domain in full, completed from reference TRBV11-2 and TRBJ2-3, reads EAGVAQSPRYKIIEKRQSVAFWCNPISGHATLYWYQQILGQGPKLLIQFQNNGVVDDSQLPKDRFSAERLKGVDSTLKIQPAKLEDSAVYLCTSSPLSAADMQYFGPGTRLTVL.

This sequence joins TRBV6-2 or TRBV6-3 and TRBJ2-2; possible D gene TRBD1, 5 bases. V lost 6 bases and J 3 bases, leaving 11 bases between the germline ends. The CDR3 is made up of 14 amino acids. Germline CDR1 is MNHEY and CDR2 is SVGEGT. CDR3 region: CASRTQVDTGELFF. The CDR3 DNA sequence: TGTGCCAGCAGGACACAGGTGGACACCGGGGAGCTGTTTTTT.

This clonotype was counted a few times. This rearrangement joins TRBV5-1 to TRBJ2-2; TRBD1 is a possible D gene (6 bases). Germline V gives CDR1 SGHRS, CDR2 YFSETQ. The CDR3 contains 18 residues. Trimming took 9 bases from V and 0 from J, leaving 24 bases between them. The CDR3 region is CATNGGLVGATNTGELFF. The CDR3 DNA reads TGCGCCACCAACGGCGGGCTAGTGGGGGCCACGAACACCGGGGAGCTGTTTTTT.

A remark on this clonotype: This likely comes from a read error, as the CDR3 has no conserved phenylalanine or tryptophan at its end. This chain uses TRBV12-3 or TRBV12-4 with TRBJ1-4, with 7 bases lining up with TRBD1. The ends lost 4 bases at V and 8 bases at J; junction bases unmatched: 7. The CDR3 loop spans 14 amino acids. The CDR3 DNA sequence: TGTGCCAGCAGTTCTCTGGACAGGAGGGAAAAACTGTTTTTA. It codes for CASSSLDRREKLFL.

The count of this clonotype is one. A read error may account for a junction end that differs from germline. The V gene is TRBV10-3, the J gene TRBJ2-5; D tentatively fits TRBD1 or TRBD2 (5 bases each). Germline V CDR1 and CDR2: ENHRY, SYGVKD. The CDR3 is 14 residues long. The CDR3 DNA sequence: TGTGCTATCAGATCACCAGGGAGTGGAGAGACCCAGTACTTC. It yields the protein CAIRSPGSGETQYF.

As regards this clonotype: A much larger clone sits a single nucleotide away, making a read error possible. The limits of the CDR3 on the DNA are not certain, so only TCRdb's listed CDR3 is given. V is TRBV5-4 and J is TRBJ2-3; TRBD2, the table's D call, lacks a check against the DNA. The germline V gene encodes CDR1 SGHNT and CDR2 YYREEE (reference sequence). The CDR3 has 16 amino acids, counting both end residues. CDR3: CASRPSVAGGSDTRYF.

Comments on this clonotype: One junction end disagrees with the germline gene, perhaps due to a read error. This rearrangement joins TRBV4-1 to TRBJ2-5; D may match TRBD1 or TRBD2 (5 bases each). The CDR3 is 15 residues long. Germline values: CDR1 MGHRA, CDR2 YSYEKL. The CDR3 nucleotides read TGCGCCAGCAACCAAGATCGGGACGGGGCCGAGACCGATTACTTC. The encoded protein is CASNQDRDGAETDYF.

As for this clonotype: With a much larger clone just one base away, this may be a read error. V and J are TRBV6-6 and TRBJ1-5, with 9 bases aligning to TRBD1. The trim removed 8 bases at V and 5 bases at J, leaving 16 bases unmatched. CDR1 MNHNY and CDR2 SVGAGI come from the germline V gene (reference sequence). The CDR3 has 17 amino acids. The CDR3 loop is CASGSRPGQGGDQPQHF. As DNA, the CDR3 is TGTGCCAGCGGTTCCCGGCCGGGACAGGGTGGGGATCAGCCCCAGCATTTT.

In the case of this clonotype: An end of the junction does not agree with germline; a read error may underlie this. The chain uses TRBV29-1 and TRBJ1-2; D not certain. The CDR3 runs 13 residues. Germline assignment: CDR1 SQVTM and CDR2 ANQGSEA. The CDR3 loop is CSVESGMNYGHTF. CDR3 DNA sequence: TGCAGCGTTGAATCTGGGATGAACTATGGCCACACCTTC.

This clonotype has only a few counts. V is TRBV28 and J is TRBJ2-1; 13 nucleotides agree with TRBD2. The germline CDR1 and CDR2 sequences are MDHEN and SYDVKM. V lost 4 bases to trimming and J lost 10 bases; unmatched junction nucleotides: 7. This CDR3 has 15 amino acids. The CDR3: CASSSGLAGAREQFF. The CDR3 DNA follows: TGTGCCAGCAGTTCAGGACTAGCGGGGGCCAGGGAGCAGTTCTTC.

With regard to this clonotype: A read error may explain this, as a much larger clone is one base away. The chain has TRBV5-6 and TRBJ2-2; weak D call: TRBD1 (5 bases). The germline CDR1 and CDR2 sequences are SGHDT and YYEEEE. The CDR3 is made up of 12 amino acids. CDR3: CTSSFRAGELFF. In DNA, the CDR3 is TGTACCAGCAGCTTCAGGGCCGGGGAGCTGTTTTTT.

This clonotype was seen more than once but under ten times. A much more abundant neighbour one base away suggests this may be a read error. This chain uses TRBV5-4 with TRBJ2-1; D might be TRBD2 (6 bases). Germline V gene data show CDR1 as SGHNT and CDR2 as YYREEE (reference sequence). The CDR3 loop spans 12 amino acids. Here the CDR3 reads CVMTSSYNEQFF. In DNA form, the CDR3 reads TGTGTCATGACTAGCTCCTACAATGAGCAGTTCTTC.

The chain combines TRBV7-9 with TRBJ1-1, with no clear D. Germline V gives CDR1 SEHNR, CDR2 FQNEAQ (reference sequence). Between the trimmed V and J ends, which lost 5 bases and 4 bases, there was a span of 11 bases. CDR3 length: 13 residues. CDR3 sequence (DNA): TGTGCCAGCAGCGTACAAGGGTTCACTGAAGCTTTCTTT. The encoded protein is CASSVQGFTEAFF.

On this clonotype: Since the CDR3 does not end with the conserved phenylalanine or tryptophan, this likely comes from a read error. This chain links TRBV20-1 with TRBJ2-1, with 9 bases aligning to TRBD2. J lost 6 bases, V lost 4 bases, and 10 bases had no gene match. CDR3 length equals 15 residues. Germline-derived CDR1 and CDR2 are DFQATT and SNEGSKA (reference sequence). CDR3: CSATYSGSGANEQFS. CDR3 nucleotide sequence: TGCAGTGCTACCTATAGCGGGAGTGGGGCCAATGAGCAGTTCTCC.

In this sample, this clonotype turned up a few times. The chain couples TRBV20-1 to TRBJ1-5; D remains ambiguous. This CDR3 region has 13 residues. CDR1 and CDR2 (germline): DFQATT, SNEGSKA (reference sequence). With 1 base removed from V and 4 bases from J, the gap between germline ends came to 8 bases. The CDR3 bases are TGCAGTGCTAGAGGTGGAGGTAATCAGCCCCAGCATTTT. Translation: CSARGGGNQPQHF.

This rearrangement joins TRBV19 to TRBJ1-2; D is uncertain. CDR3 length: 10 residues. From germline, CDR1 is LNHDA and CDR2 SQIVND (reference sequence). The V and J ends lost 8 bases and 3 bases respectively, with 4 bases between them. For the CDR3, the DNA is TGTGCCAGTTACCACTATGGCTACACCTTC. As protein: CASYHYGYTF.

This chain connects TRBV10-1 to TRBJ2-2; 9 positions agree with TRBD2. With 3 bases clipped from V and 6 bases from J, the junction kept 8 bases outside the gene matches. CDR1 and CDR2 (germline): WNHNN, SYGVQD (reference sequence). The CDR3 runs to 16 residues. CDR3 residues: CASSDGSGRLAGELFF. The CDR3 nucleotides read TGCGCCAGCAGTGATGGTAGCGGGAGACTGGCCGGGGAGCTGTTTTTT.

Regarding this clonotype: Its ends do not fully match the called genes, so a read error is possible. The chain links TRBV6-6 to TRBJ2-5, with a tentative D call TRBD2 (6 bases). This CDR3 spans 13 amino acids. The germline V gene encodes CDR1 MNHNY and CDR2 SVGAGI (reference sequence). As DNA, the CDR3 is TGTGCCAGCAGAAGGGACTTACAAGAGATCCAGTACTTC. Translation gives CASRRDLQEIQYF.

The chain carries TRBV5-5 and TRBJ2-3, with D maybe TRBD2 (6 bases). The V gene's germline CDR1 is SGHKS and CDR2 YYEKEE (reference sequence). V was trimmed by 3 bases and J by 2 bases, leaving 10 bases between them. This CDR3 spans 14 amino acids. As DNA, the CDR3 is TGTGCCAGCAGCTCAACTAGCAACACAGATACGCAGTATTTT. Residues: CASSSTSNTDTQYF. Variable domain in full (rest from reference TRBV5-5 and TRBJ2-3): DAGVTQSPTHLIKTRGQQVTLRCSPISGHKSVSWYQQVLGQGPQFIFQYYEKEERGRGNFPDRFSARQFPNYSSELNVNALLLGDSALYLCASSSTSNTDTQYFGPGTRLTVL.

This clonotype has a handful of counts. A junction boundary mismatches the germline segment, possibly from a read error. This chain links TRBV28 with TRBJ2-7; D gene unclear. This CDR3 has 13 residues. CDR1 MDHEN and CDR2 SYDVKM come from the germline V gene. This chain's CDR3 is CTSSFSSSYEQYF. CDR3 nucleotide sequence: TGTACCAGCAGTTTTAGCAGCTCCTACGAGCAGTACTTC. The entire variable domain, with the rest obtained from reference TRBV28 and TRBJ2-7, is as follows: DVKVTQSSRYLVKRTGEKVFLECVQDMDHENMFWYRQDPGLGLRLIYFSYDVKMKEKGDIPEGYSVSREKKERFSLILESASTNQTSMYLCTSSFSSSYEQYFGPGTRLTVT.

The chain recombines TRBV20-1 with TRBJ1-2; D perhaps matches TRBD1 (5 bases). Trimming left V 6 bases short and J 10 bases short, with 9 bases between. The CDR3 is made up of 9 amino acids. Germline CDR1 is DFQATT and CDR2 is SNEGSKA (reference sequence). The CDR3 loop reads CSAGVVYTF. CDR3 DNA: TGCAGTGCAGGGGTCGTCTACACCTTC.